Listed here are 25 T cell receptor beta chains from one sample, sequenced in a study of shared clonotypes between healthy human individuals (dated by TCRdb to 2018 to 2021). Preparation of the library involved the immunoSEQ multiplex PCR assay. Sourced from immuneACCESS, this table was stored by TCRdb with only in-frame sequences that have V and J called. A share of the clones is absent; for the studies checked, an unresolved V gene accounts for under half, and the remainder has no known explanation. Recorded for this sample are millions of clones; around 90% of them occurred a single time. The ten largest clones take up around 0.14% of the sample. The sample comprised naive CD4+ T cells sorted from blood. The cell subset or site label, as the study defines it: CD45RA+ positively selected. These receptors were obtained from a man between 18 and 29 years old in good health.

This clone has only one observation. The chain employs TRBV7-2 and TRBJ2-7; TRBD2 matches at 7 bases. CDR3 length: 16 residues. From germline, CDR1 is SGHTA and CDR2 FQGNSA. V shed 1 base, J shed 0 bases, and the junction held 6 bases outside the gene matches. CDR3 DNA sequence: TGTGCCAGCAGCTTAGAACGCGGGAGCCTCTCCTACGAGCAGTACTTC. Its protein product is CASSLERGSLSYEQYF. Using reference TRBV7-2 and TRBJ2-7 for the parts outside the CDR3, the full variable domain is GAGVSQSPSNKVTEKGKDVELRCDPISGHTALYWYRQSLGQGLEFLIYFQGNSAPDKSGLPSDRFSAERTGGSVSTLTIQRTQQEDSAVYLCASSLERGSLSYEQYFGPGTRLTVT.

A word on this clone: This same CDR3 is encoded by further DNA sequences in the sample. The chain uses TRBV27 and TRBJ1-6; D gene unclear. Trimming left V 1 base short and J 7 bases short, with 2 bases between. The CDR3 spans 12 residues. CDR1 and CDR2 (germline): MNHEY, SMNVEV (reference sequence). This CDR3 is CASSLLNSPLHF. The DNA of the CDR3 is TGTGCCAGCAGTTTATTGAATTCACCCCTCCACTTT.

In DNA form, the CDR3 reads TGTGCCAGCAGCTTAGATCATCTGGGACACAATGAGCAGTTCTTC. It translates to CASSLDHLGHNEQFF. This chain connects TRBV11-2 to TRBJ2-1; the D gene could be TRBD1 or TRBD2 (5 bases each). Trimming removed 0 bases from V and 5 bases from J, with 11 bases in between. The CDR3 is 15 residues long. Germline lookup yields CDR1 SGHAT and CDR2 FQNNGV.

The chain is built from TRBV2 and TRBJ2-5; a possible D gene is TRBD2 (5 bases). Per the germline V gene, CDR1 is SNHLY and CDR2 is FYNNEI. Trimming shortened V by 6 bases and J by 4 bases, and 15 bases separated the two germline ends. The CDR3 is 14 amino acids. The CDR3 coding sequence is TGTGCCAGCAGCTCCAGTGGGAGCTTAGAGACCCAGTACTTC. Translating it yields CASSSSGSLETQYF.

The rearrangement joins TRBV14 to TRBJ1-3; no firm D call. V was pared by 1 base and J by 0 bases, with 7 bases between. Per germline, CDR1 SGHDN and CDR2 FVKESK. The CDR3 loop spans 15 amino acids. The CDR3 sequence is CASSQVWPSGNTIYF. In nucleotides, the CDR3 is TGTGCCAGCAGCCAAGTCTGGCCCTCTGGAAACACCATATATTTT.

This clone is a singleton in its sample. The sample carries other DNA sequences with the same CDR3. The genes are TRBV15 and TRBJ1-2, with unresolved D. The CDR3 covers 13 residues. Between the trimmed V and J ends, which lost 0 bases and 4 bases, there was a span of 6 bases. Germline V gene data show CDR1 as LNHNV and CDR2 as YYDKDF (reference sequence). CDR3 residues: CATSRDGTYGYTF. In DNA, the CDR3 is TGTGCCACCAGCAGAGATGGCACCTATGGCTACACCTTC.

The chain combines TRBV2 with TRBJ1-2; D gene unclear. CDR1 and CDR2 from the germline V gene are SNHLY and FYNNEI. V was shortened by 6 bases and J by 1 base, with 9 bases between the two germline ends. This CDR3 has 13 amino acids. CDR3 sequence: CASSLSLNYGYTF. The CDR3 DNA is TGTGCCAGCAGCCTCAGCCTTAACTATGGCTACACCTTC.

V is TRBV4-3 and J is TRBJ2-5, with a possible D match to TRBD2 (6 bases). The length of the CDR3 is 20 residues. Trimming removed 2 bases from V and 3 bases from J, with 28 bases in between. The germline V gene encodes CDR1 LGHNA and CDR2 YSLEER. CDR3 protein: CASSQWVSQGSGLSKETQYF. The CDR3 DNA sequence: TGCGCCAGCAGCCAATGGGTCAGTCAGGGTAGCGGACTCTCCAAAGAGACCCAGTACTTC.

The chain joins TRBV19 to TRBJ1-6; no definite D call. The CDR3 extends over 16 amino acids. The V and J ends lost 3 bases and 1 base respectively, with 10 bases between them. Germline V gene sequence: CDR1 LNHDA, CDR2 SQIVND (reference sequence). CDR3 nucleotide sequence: TGTGCCAGTAGTATCTTGGCAGATTCCTATAATTCACCCCTCCACTTT. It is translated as CASSILADSYNSPLHF.

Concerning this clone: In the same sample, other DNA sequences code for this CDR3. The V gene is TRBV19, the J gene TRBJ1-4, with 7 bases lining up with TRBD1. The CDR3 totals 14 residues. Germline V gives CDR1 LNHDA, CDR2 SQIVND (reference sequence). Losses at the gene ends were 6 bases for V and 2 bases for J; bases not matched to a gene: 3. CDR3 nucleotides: TGTGCCAGTAGCCCGACAGGGACTAATGAAAAACTGTTTTTT. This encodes CASSPTGTNEKLFF.

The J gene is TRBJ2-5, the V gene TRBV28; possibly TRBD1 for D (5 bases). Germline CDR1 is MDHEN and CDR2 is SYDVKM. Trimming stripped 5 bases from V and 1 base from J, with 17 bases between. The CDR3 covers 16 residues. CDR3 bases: TGTGCCAGCAGTAACTTGGAGTTGCAGGGCCAAGAGACCCAGTACTTC. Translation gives CASSNLELQGQETQYF.

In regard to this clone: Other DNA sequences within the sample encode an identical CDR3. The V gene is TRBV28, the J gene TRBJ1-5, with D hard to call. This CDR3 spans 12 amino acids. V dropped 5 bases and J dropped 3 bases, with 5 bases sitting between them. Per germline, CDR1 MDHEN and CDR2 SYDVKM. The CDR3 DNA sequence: TGTGCCAGCAGTCCCGCCAATCAGCCCCAGCATTTT. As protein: CASSPANQPQHF.

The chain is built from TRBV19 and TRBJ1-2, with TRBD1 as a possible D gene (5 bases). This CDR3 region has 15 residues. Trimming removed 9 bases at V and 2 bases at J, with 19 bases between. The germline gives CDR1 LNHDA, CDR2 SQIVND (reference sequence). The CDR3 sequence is CASDDGAGRNYGYTF. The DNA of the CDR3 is TGTGCCAGCGATGACGGGGCCGGCAGGAACTATGGCTACACCTTC.

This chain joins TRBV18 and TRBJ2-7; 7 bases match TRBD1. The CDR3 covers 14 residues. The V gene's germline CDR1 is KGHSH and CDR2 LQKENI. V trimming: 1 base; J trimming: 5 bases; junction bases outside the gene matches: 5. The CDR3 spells CASSPRQGVDEQYF. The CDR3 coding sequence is TGTGCCAGCTCACCACGACAGGGAGTGGACGAGCAGTACTTC.

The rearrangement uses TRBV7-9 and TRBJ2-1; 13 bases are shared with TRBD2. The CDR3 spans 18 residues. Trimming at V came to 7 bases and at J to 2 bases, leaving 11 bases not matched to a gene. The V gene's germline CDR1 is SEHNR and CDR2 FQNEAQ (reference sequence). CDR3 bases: TGTGCCAGCACCATATATGGACTAGCGGGGGTCGCCTACAATGAGCAGTTCTTC. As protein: CASTIYGLAGVAYNEQFF. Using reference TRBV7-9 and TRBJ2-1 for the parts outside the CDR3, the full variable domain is DTGVSQNPRHKITKRGQNVTFRCDPISEHNRLYWYRQTLGQGPEFLTYFQNEAQLEKSRLLSDRFSAERPKGSFSTLEIQRTEQGDSAMYLCASTIYGLAGVAYNEQFFGPGTRLTVL.

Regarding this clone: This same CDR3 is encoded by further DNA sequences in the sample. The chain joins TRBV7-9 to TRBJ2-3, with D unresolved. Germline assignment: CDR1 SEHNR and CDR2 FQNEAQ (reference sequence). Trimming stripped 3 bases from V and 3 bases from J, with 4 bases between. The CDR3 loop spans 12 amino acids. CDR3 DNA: TGTGCCAGCAGCTTTGGGACAGATACGCAGTATTTT. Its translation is CASSFGTDTQYF.

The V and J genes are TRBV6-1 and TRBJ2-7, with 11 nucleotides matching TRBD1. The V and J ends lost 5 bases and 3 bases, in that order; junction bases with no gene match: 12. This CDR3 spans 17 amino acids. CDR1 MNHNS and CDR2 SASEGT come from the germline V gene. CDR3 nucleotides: TGTGCCAGCAGTCAAGGACAGGGGGCTTCTCCCATCTACGAGCAGTACTTC. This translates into CASSQGQGASPIYEQYF.

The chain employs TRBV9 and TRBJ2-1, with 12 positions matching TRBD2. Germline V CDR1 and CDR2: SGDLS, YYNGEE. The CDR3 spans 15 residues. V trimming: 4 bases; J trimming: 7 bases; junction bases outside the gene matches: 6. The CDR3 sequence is CASSSRLAGGNEQFF. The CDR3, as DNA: TGTGCCAGCAGCTCCCGGCTAGCGGGAGGGAATGAGCAGTTCTTC.

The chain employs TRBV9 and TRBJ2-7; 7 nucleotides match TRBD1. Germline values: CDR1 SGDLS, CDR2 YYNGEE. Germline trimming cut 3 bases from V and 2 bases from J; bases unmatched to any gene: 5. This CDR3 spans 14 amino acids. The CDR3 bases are TGTGCCAGCAGCGCCGGGACAGTTACCTACGAGCAGTACTTC. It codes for CASSAGTVTYEQYF.

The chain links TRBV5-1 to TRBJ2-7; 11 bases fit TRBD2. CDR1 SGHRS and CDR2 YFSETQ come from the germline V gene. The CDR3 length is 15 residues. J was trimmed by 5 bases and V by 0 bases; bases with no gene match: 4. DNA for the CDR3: TGCGCCAGCAGCTTGGCCGGGACTAGCGGTGACGAGCAGTACTTC. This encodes CASSLAGTSGDEQYF.

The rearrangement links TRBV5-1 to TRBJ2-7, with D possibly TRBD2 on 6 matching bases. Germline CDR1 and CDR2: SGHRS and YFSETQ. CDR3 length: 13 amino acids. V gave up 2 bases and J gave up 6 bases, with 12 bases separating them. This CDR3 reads CASSFQGGAEQYF. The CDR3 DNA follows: TGCGCCAGCAGCTTTCAAGGAGGGGCCGAGCAGTACTTC.

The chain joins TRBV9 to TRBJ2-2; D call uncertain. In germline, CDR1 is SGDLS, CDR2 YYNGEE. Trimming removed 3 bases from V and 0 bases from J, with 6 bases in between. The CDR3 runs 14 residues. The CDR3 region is CASSEHTNTGELFF. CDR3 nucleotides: TGTGCCAGCAGCGAGCACACGAACACCGGGGAGCTGTTTTTT.

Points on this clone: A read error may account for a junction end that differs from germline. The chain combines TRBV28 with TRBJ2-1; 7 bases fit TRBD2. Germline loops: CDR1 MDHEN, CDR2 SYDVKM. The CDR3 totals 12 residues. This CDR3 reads CASSSPRTSSLF. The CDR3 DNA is TGTGCCAGCAGTTCCCCCCGGACTAGTTCCCTCTTC.

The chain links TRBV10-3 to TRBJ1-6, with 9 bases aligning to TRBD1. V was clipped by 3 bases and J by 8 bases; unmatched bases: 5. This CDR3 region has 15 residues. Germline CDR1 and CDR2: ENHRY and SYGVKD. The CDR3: CAISDLGQGYSPLHF. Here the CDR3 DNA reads TGTGCCATCAGTGACCTGGGACAGGGATATTCACCCCTCCACTTT.

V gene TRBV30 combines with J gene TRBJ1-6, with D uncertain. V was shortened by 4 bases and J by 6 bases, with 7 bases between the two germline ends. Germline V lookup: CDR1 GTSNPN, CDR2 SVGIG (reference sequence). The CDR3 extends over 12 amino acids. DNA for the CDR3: TGTGCCTGGAAAGGTCTTAATTCACCCCTCCACTTT. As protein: CAWKGLNSPLHF.